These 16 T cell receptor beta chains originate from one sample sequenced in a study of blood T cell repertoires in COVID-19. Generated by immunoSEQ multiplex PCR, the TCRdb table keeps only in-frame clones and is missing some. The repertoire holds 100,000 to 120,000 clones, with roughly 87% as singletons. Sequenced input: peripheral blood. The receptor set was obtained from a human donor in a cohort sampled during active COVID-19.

CDR3 DNA sequence: TGTGCCTGGAGTCCCGATACCTACTCCTACGAGCAGTACTTC. Protein: CAWSPDTYSYEQYF. The rearrangement links TRBV30 to TRBJ2-7, with D hard to call. The V and J ends lost 2 bases and 0 bases respectively, with 11 bases between them. The CDR3 sequence is 14 residues long. Germline CDR1 reads GTSNPN; CDR2 reads SVGIG (reference sequence).

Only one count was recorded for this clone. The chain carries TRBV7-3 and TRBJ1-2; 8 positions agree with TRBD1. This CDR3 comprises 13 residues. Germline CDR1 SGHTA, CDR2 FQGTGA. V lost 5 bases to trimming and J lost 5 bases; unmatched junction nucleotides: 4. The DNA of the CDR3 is TGTGCCAGCAGCCTAGACAGGGGTTATGGCTACACCTTC. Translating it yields CASSLDRGYGYTF.

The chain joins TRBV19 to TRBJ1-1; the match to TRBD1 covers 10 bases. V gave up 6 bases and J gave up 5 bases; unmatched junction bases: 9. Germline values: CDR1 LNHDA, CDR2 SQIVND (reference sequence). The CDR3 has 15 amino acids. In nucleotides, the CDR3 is TGTGCCAGTAGCGCGGACAGGGGGGTTAGAACTGAAGCTTTCTTT. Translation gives CASSADRGVRTEAFF.

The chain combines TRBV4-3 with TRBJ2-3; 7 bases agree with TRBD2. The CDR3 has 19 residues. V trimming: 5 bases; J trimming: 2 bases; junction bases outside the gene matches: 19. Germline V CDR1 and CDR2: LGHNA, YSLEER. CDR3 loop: CASSSFGSGAGEITDTQYF. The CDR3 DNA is TGCGCCAGCAGCTCTTTTGGGAGTGGGGCGGGAGAGATCACAGATACGCAGTATTTT.

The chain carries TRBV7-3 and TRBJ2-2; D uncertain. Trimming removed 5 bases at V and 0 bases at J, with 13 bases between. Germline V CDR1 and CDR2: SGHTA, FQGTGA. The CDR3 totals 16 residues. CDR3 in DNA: TGTGCCAGCAGCCAGAATTCGCCCTCGAACACCGGGGAGCTGTTTTTT. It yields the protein CASSQNSPSNTGELFF.

The CDR3: CASRLAGGTYEQYF. DNA for the CDR3: TGCGCCAGCAGACTAGCGGGAGGAACCTACGAGCAGTACTTC. V is TRBV5-1 and J is TRBJ2-7; 12 bases line up with TRBD2. Germline V gives CDR1 SGHRS, CDR2 YFSETQ. The CDR3 covers 14 residues. V lost 5 bases and J lost 2; bases outside the gene matches: 2.

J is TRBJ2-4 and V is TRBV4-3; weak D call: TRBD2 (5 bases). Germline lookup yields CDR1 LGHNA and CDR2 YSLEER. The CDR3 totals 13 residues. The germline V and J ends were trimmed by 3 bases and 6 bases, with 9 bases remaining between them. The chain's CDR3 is CASSQGGRNIQYF. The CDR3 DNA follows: TGCGCCAGCAGCCAGGGCGGGCGAAACATTCAGTACTTC.

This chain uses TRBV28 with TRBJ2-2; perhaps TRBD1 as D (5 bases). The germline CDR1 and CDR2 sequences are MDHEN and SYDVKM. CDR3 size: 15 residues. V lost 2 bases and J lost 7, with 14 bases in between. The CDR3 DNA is TGTGCCAGCAGTTTAGGGGCAGAGTTCAACGGGGAGCTGTTTTTT. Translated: CASSLGAEFNGELFF.

Here the CDR3 reads CAISLAGAAETQYF. CDR3 DNA: TGTGCCATCAGCCTAGCGGGAGCAGCAGAGACCCAGTACTTC. The chain employs TRBV10-3 and TRBJ2-5; TRBD2 aligns across 10 bases. J gave up 4 bases and V 6 bases, and 5 bases lay outside the gene matches. Germline values: CDR1 ENHRY, CDR2 SYGVKD. This CDR3 has 14 amino acids.

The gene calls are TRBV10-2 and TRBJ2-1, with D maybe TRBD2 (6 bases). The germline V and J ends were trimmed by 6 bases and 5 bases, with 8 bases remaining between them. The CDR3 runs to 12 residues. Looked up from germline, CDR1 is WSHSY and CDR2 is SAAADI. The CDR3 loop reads CASRRGDNEQFF. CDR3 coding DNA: TGCGCCAGCAGGCGCGGGGACAATGAGCAGTTCTTC.

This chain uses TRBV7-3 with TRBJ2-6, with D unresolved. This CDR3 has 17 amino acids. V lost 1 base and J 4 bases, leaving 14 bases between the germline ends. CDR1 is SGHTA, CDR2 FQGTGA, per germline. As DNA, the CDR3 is TGTGCCAGCAGCTTAATTCCTCTTACTCCCGGGGCCAACGTCCTGACTTTC. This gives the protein CASSLIPLTPGANVLTF.

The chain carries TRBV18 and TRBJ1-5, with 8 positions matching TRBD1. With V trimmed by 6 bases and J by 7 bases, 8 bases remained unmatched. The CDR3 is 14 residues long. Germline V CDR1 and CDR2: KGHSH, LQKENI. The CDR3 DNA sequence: TGTGCCAGCTCCCCGACAGGGGCGCAGCAGCCCCAGCATTTT. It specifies CASSPTGAQQPQHF.

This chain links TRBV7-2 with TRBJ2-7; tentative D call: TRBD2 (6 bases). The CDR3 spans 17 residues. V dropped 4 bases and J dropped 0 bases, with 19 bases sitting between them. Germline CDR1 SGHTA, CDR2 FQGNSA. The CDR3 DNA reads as TGTGCCAGCAGCTCGATCCTTCCTAGCGCGAGCTCCTACGAGCAGTACTTC. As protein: CASSSILPSASSYEQYF.

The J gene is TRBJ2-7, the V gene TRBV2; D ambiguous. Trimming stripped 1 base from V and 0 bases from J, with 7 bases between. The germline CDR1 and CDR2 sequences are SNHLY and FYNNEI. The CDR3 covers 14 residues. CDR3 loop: CASSEERISYEQYF. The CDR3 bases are TGTGCCAGCAGTGAAGAGCGTATCTCCTACGAGCAGTACTTC.

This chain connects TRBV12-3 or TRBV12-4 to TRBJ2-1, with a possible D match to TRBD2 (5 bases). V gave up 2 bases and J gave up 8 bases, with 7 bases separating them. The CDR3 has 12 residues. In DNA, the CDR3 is TGTGCCAGCAGTTTATTGGGAGATGAGCAGTTCTTC. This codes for CASSLLGDEQFF.

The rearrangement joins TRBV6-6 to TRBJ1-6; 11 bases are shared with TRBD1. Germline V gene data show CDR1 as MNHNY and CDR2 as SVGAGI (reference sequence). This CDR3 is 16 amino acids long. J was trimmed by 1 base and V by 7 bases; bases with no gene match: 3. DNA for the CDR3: TGTGCCAGCAATGGGGACAGGGGGTCCTATAATTCACCCCTCCACTTT. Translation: CASNGDRGSYNSPLHF.